What follows describes a single TCR beta chain. The antigen remains unidentified. This sample was included in a study of vaccination and CD4 T cells after COVID-19. Study-wide context: Recovered patients in the cohort numbered six men and four women, two of them Hispanic.

J was trimmed by 5 bases and V by 2 bases; bases with no gene match: 2. CDR3 length equals 13 residues. Germline CDR1 and CDR2: KGHSH and LQKENI. Specified treatment: approximately 9-day PBMC culture with coronavirus spike peptide pools or control peptides (ViraFEST assay). Scientists ran DNA taken from cultured CD4+ T cells through the Oncomine TCR Beta short-read assay for sequencing. TCRdb reprocessed the PCR reads via MiXCR and lists one record per CDR3 protein. Among 8,000 to 13,000 distinct CDR3 sequences listed, roughly two thirds were seen once. Findings and limits, study-wide: SARS-CoV-2-reactive clonotypes rose nonsignificantly, with the median going from roughly 21 to 40.

This rearrangement joins TRBV18 to TRBJ1-2, with 7 bases identical to TRBD1. The sequence was obtained from a human donor who had recovered from COVID-19. Sequencing was carried out using CD4+ T cells from blood, cultured in vitro. The CDR3 reads CASSPDRAYGYTF. The CDR3 nucleotides read TGTGCCAGCTCACCAGACAGGGCATATGGCTACACCTTC.